This T cell receptor (beta chain) was sequenced during a study of cytomegalovirus exposure and HLA in healthy donors. This PCR relied on a set of 60 Vbeta primers and 13 Jbeta primers. Clones were read by immunoSEQ multiplex PCR, and TCRdb kept only the in-frame ones, dropping some. The sample carries some 140,000 clones, approximately 80% recorded once. Looked up from germline, CDR1 is MNHNS and CDR2 is SASEGT. The CDR3 consists of 17 residues. V lost 2 bases to trimming and J lost 2 bases, with 17 bases between them. The source is a man between 25 and 39 years old in good health and CMV-seropositive. The chain couples TRBV6-1 to TRBJ2-3; D may be TRBD2 (5 bases). Material: PBMCs. CDR3 region: CASSEMVGGRTTDTQYF. In DNA, the CDR3 is TGTGCCAGCAGTGAAATGGTTGGCGGGCGCACCACAGATACGCAGTATTTT.